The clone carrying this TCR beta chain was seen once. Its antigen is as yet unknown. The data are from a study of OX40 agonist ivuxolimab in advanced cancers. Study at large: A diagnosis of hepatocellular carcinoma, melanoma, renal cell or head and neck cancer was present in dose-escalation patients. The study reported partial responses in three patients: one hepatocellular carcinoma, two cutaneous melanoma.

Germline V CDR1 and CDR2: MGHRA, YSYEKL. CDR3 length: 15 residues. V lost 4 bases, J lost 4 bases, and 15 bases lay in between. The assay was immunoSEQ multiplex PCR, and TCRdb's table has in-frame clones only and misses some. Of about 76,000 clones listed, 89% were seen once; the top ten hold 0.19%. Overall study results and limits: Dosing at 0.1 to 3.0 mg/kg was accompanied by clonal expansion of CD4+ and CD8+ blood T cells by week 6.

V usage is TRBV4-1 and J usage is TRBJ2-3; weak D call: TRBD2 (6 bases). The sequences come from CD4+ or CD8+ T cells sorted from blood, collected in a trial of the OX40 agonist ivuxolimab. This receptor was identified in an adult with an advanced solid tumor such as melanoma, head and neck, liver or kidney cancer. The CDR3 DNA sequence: TGCGCCAGCAGCCCCCGCTTGTGGGGGGCAGATACGCAGTATTTT. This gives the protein CASSPRLWGADTQYF.